The clone carrying this T cell receptor beta chain was detected many times. As yet, its antigen is unknown. The sample is drawn from a study of glioma-infiltrating T cells. Across the study: Glioblastomas were WHO grade IV, sampled at first diagnosis; low-grade were grade II. Blood libraries targeted about 4.5- to 11-fold coverage of 910,000 or so T cells. Study outcomes and limitations: Signature shared blood CDR3 motifs were enriched in low-divergence and depleted in high-divergence patients.

TCR alpha and beta CDR3 regions were amplified from RNA using iRepertoire nested multiplex PCR. Tissue mRNA or PBMC total RNA, about 85-400 ng, went into one-step reverse transcription and amplification. TCRdb analysed the multiplex PCR reads with MiXCR anew, one entry per CDR3 protein. The sample has 300,000 to 450,000 distinct CDR3 sequences; about two fifths are singletons. V gave up 5 bases and J gave up 2 bases, with 8 bases separating them. Germline V CDR1 and CDR2: MNHNS, SASEGT. The CDR3 loop spans 13 amino acids. The clonotype originates from a human donor with low-grade glioma or glioblastoma, undergoing nonglioma brain surgery, or in good health (not recorded which). Sequenced material: glioma tissue, nonneoplastic brain tissue, or PBMCs (not recorded which). The chain combines TRBV6-1 with TRBJ2-3; D gene uncertain. CDR3 coding DNA: TGTGCCAGCAGTTTGCCTCCCACAGATACGCAGTATTTT. Translated: CASSLPPTDTQYF.